The rows below give T cell receptor beta chains drawn from one sample of a study of read filtering for tumor transcriptome and immune sequencing. TCRdb analysed the reads with MiXCR anew, one entry per CDR3 protein. The sample includes about 86,000 distinct CDR3 sequences, 10% to 15% seen only once; the top ten take about 15%. Sequences were obtained from a population of CD138-negative cells sorted from bone marrow. These TCRs come from a donor aged 40 or older with multiple myeloma. Both conserved end residues are part of each CDR3. The order of the fields is J gene, V gene, D gene, clone size, CDR3 protein, CDR3 DNA. A D gene is named only where the DNA matches it firmly. Only part of the rows carry a size: once, few, many, or a class if the clone is expanded.

TRBJ2-7 | TRBV6-6 | TRBD1 | many | CASTSDRDEQYF | TGTGCCAGCACCTCGGACAGGGACGAGCAGTACTTC
TRBJ2-1 | TRBV6-1 | TRBD2 | many | CASGALATLAGVSYNEQFF | TGTGCCAGCGGGGCCCTGGCAACCCTAGCGGGAGTGTCCTACAATGAGCAGTTCTTC
TRBJ2-3 | TRBV12-3/TRBV12-4 | . | . | CASSFEVRTDTQYF | TGTGCCAGCAGTTTCGAGGTCCGGACAGATACGCAGTATTTT
TRBJ2-5 | TRBV5-1 | . | many | CASSLNQETQYF | TGCGCCAGCAGCTTGAACCAAGAGACCCAGTACTTC
TRBJ1-1 | TRBV7-9 | TRBD1 | . | CASSPHRGSNAEAFF | TGTGCCAGCAGCCCACACAGGGGGAGTAACGCTGAGGCTTTCTTT
TRBJ2-1 | TRBV7-9 | . | many | CASSLFTWEGVRNEQFF | TGTGCCAGCAGCCTGTTTACGTGGGAGGGGGTTCGCAATGAGCAGTTCTTC
TRBJ1-5 | TRBV4-1 | . | many | CASSQDKGVTNQPQHF | TGCGCCAGCAGCCAAGATAAAGGGGTTACCAATCAGCCCCAGCATTTT
TRBJ2-1 | TRBV11-2 | TRBD2 | once | CACSPIREGQNEQLF | TGTGCCTGCAGCCCCATCCGGGAGGGCCAGAATGAGCAGCTCTTC
TRBJ1-5 | TRBV24-1 | . | many | CATSNRVGQPQHF | TGTGCCACCAGTAACAGGGTGGGTCAGCCCCAGCATTTT
TRBJ2-1 | TRBV6-1 | . | many | CASSSWDEQFF | TGTGCCAGCAGCTCGTGGGATGAGCAGTTCTTC
TRBJ2-3 | TRBV27 | . | many | CASSLSGPRPDTQYF | TGTGCCAGCAGTTTATCGGGACCCAGGCCAGATACGCAGTATTTT
TRBJ2-1 | TRBV14 | TRBD2 | . | CASSQDWVGEAGVGNEQFF | TGTGCCAGCAGCCAAGATTGGGTAGGCGAGGCGGGAGTTGGGAATGAGCAGTTCTTC
TRBJ2-1 | TRBV12-3/TRBV12-4 | TRBD2 | few | CASSLNGRADNEQFF | TGTGCCAGCAGTTTGAACGGGAGGGCCGATAATGAGCAGTTCTTC
TRBJ2-1 | TRBV28 | . | many | CASSSPGPSPSAYNEQFF | TGTGCCAGCAGTTCCCCCGGACCCTCCCCATCCGCCTACAATGAGCAGTTCTTC
TRBJ2-1 | TRBV6-5 | . | many | CASKRNPYNEQFF | TGTGCCAGCAAGAGGAACCCCTACAATGAGCAGTTCTTC
TRBJ1-5 | TRBV29-1 | . | many | CSVFDRSNQPQHF | TGCAGCGTGTTCGACAGGAGCAATCAGCCCCAGCATTTT
TRBJ2-6 | TRBV28 | TRBD2 | many | CASSLNAGLAGGSGANVLTF | TGTGCCAGCAGTTTAAATGCGGGGCTAGCGGGAGGGTCCGGGGCCAACGTCCTGACTTTC
TRBJ2-5 | TRBV29-1 | . | many | CSVIFQAETQYF | TGCAGCGTTATATTCCAGGCGGAGACCCAGTACTTC
TRBJ2-1 | TRBV5-1 | . | many | CASSLGGVNEQFF | TGCGCCAGCAGCTTGGGGGGGGTCAATGAGCAGTTCTTC
TRBJ1-1 | TRBV4-1 | . | . | CASSQGFTEAYF | TGCGCCAGCAGCCAGGGCTTCACTGAAGCTTACTTT
TRBJ2-5 | TRBV27 | TRBD2 | few | CASSSSGSLGTQYF | TGTGCCAGCAGTTCCAGCGGGAGCCTGGGGACCCAGTACTTC
TRBJ1-5 | TRBV2 | . | few | CASRAGQPGNQPQHF | TGTGCCAGCAGAGCCGGACAGCCCGGCAATCAGCCCCAGCATTTT
TRBJ1-1 | TRBV5-1 | . | few | CASYLEGFEAFF | TGCGCCAGCTATTTGGAGGGGTTTGAAGCTTTCTTT
TRBJ2-7 | TRBV11-2 | . | . | CASSFGVHSYEQYF | TGTGCCAGCAGCTTTGGAGTACACTCCTACGAGCAGTACTTC
TRBJ2-1 | TRBV6-1 | . | many | CASSERERRDEQFF | TGTGCCAGCAGTGAACGGGAGCGAAGGGATGAGCAGTTCTTC
TRBJ1-4 | TRBV5-1 | . | few | CASSVGVRSTNEKLFF | TGCGCCAGCAGCGTCGGTGTCCGTTCGACTAATGAAAAACTGTTTTTT
TRBJ1-1 | TRBV20-1 | . | many | CSARVRVMNTEAFF | TGCAGTGCTAGGGTCCGGGTGATGAACACTGAAGCTTTCTTT
TRBJ1-4 | TRBV11-2 | . | many | CASSLGRVEEKLFF | TGTGCCAGCAGCTTAGGGAGGGTGGAGGAAAAACTGTTTTTT
TRBJ2-1 | TRBV6-6 | . | many | CASSYSRAYNEQFF | TGTGCCAGCAGTTATTCTAGGGCCTACAATGAGCAGTTCTTC
TRBJ2-1 | TRBV7-9 | . | many | CASSRGQYNEQFF | TGTGCCAGCAGCCGCGGACAGTACAATGAGCAGTTCTTC
TRBJ2-7 | TRBV5-4 | TRBD1 | many | CASSRDSAYEQYF | TGTGCCAGCAGTCGGGACAGTGCCTACGAGCAGTACTTC
TRBJ2-3 | TRBV6-5 | TRBD2 | few | CASSWTSGSQDTQYF | TGTGCCAGCAGTTGGACTAGCGGGAGTCAAGATACGCAGTATTTT
TRBJ2-7 | TRBV3-1 | . | . | CASSQDLGTPPRYF | TGTGCCAGCAGCCAAGACCTCGGGACACCTCCGAGGTACTTC
TRBJ2-2 | TRBV30 | . | few | CAWAGGRELFF | TGTGCCTGGGCAGGTGGTCGGGAGCTGTTTTTT
TRBJ2-7 | TRBV19 | TRBD1 | many | CASSIAGTDTYEQYF | TGTGCCAGTAGTATAGCCGGGACAGACACCTACGAGCAGTACTTC
TRBJ2-3 | TRBV7-3 | TRBD2 | many | CASSRVPGLAADTQYF | TGTGCCAGCAGCCGCGTACCGGGACTAGCGGCAGATACGCAGTATTTT
TRBJ2-7 | TRBV10-3 | . | few | CAISEPGGNLYEQYF | TGTGCCATCAGTGAGCCAGGGGGGAACTTATACGAGCAGTACTTC
TRBJ2-7 | TRBV10-3 | . | many | CAIARATNYEQYF | TGTGCCATCGCAAGGGCTACCAACTACGAGCAGTACTTC
TRBJ2-1 | TRBV21-1 | . | many | CASAIGASGSREQFF | TGTGCCAGCGCGATAGGGGCTAGCGGGAGTCGCGAGCAGTTCTTC
TRBJ2-3 | TRBV12-3/TRBV12-4 | TRBD1 | once | CASSARGQRSDTQYF | TGTGCCAGCAGTGCTAGGGGACAGAGGTCGGATACGCAGTATTTT
TRBJ2-2 | TRBV20-1 | TRBD1 | many | CSASTGTGGSTGELFF | TGCAGTGCTTCCACCGGGACAGGGGGCTCGACCGGGGAGCTGTTTTTT
TRBJ2-5 | TRBV12-3/TRBV12-4 | . | many | CASSLSHTQETQYF | TGTGCCAGCAGTTTGAGTCACACTCAAGAGACCCAGTACTTC
TRBJ1-1 | TRBV20-1 | . | . | CSARDRRLFNTEAFF | TGCAGTGCTAGAGATCGGCGGTTGTTCAACACTGAAGCTTTCTTT
TRBJ2-7 | TRBV6-6 | . | many | CASSYFGTNEQYF | TGTGCCAGCAGTTACTTTGGAACTAACGAGCAGTACTTC
TRBJ2-7 | TRBV2 | . | many | CASSASQGNYEQYF | TGTGCCAGCAGTGCCTCCCAGGGGAACTACGAGCAGTACTTC
TRBJ1-1 | TRBV30 | . | . | CAGGAGAWAEAFF | TGTGCTGGGGGGGCAGGGGCATGGGCTGAAGCTTTCTTT
TRBJ2-5 | TRBV11-2 | TRBD1 | few | CASSPVGGAGTQYF | TGTGCCAGCAGCCCAGTAGGGGGCGCGGGGACCCAGTACTTC
TRBJ1-2 | TRBV20-1 | . | many | CSARSQDSRYTF | TGCAGTGCTAGATCCCAAGACAGCCGCTACACCTTC
TRBJ2-5 | TRBV5-1 | . | many | CASSPGHSQETQYF | TGCGCCAGCAGCCCGGGACACAGCCAAGAGACCCAGTACTTC
TRBJ2-7 | TRBV19 | . | many | CASSIGTTYEQYF | TGTGCCAGTAGTATCGGGACGACATACGAGCAGTACTTC
TRBJ2-2 | TRBV5-4 | TRBD2 | . | CASSLESGGSGNTGELFF | TGTGCCAGCAGCTTGGAGTCTGGCGGGAGTGGGAACACCGGGGAGCTGTTTTTT
TRBJ2-1 | TRBV28 | . | many | CASSPPFRAGVLQFF | TGTGCCAGCAGTCCCCCGTTTAGGGCCGGGGTATTGCAGTTCTTC
TRBJ2-6 | TRBV12-3/TRBV12-4 | . | many | CASRPSGANVLTF | TGTGCCAGCAGGCCGTCCGGGGCCAACGTCCTGACTTTC
TRBJ2-3 | TRBV5-1 | TRBD2 | . | CASSFLAEPTDTQYF | TGCGCCAGCAGCTTCCTAGCGGAGCCCACAGATACGCAGTATTTT
TRBJ2-1 | TRBV29-1 | . | many | CSVEETRSNEQFF | TGCAGCGTTGAAGAGACTAGATCGAATGAGCAGTTCTTC
TRBJ2-5 | TRBV7-3 | . | . | CASGPTGRQETQNF | TGTGCCAGCGGCCCGACAGGTCGGCAAGAGACCCAGAACTTC
TRBJ2-7 | TRBV18 | . | many | CASSPALWGYEQYF | TGTGCCAGCTCACCGGCCCTATGGGGGTACGAGCAGTACTTC
TRBJ2-7 | TRBV4-2 | TRBD2 | many | CASSQTGTSGSSYEQYF | TGTGCCAGCAGCCAGACCGGGACTAGCGGGAGCTCCTACGAGCAGTACTTC
TRBJ2-5 | TRBV20-1 | . | many | CSARDTGYRAKTQYF | TGCAGTGCTAGGGATACGGGGTACAGGGCGAAGACCCAGTACTTC